This T cell receptor (beta chain) comes out of a study of blood T cells in healthy people across ages (dated by TCRdb to between 2014 and 2016). In the study overall: In model experiments, template switching captured roughly one uniquely barcoded TCR beta cDNA molecule for every two T cells. Age-related changes in TCR beta repertoire diversity were measured in the study by deep sequencing normalized with unique cDNA molecular identifiers. For two donors (one aged 18 to 30 and one aged 80 or older), the study analyzed two additional independent replicas of 1 million unique cDNA reads from the same blood draw. Donors were grouped into four age groups: young (average approximately 15 years), middle-aged (about 38), aged (62) and long-lived (approximately 75). To avoid experimental bias, donors of different ages were distributed randomly across sequencing lanes. What the work shows at the level of the full study, not this receptor alone: Compared with the aged group, the long-lived group had more naive CD4+ T cells, fewer expanded clones and increased TCR diversity, a pattern suggesting age selection. A strong correlation was found between observed TCR beta diversity and the percentage of naive T cells measured by flow cytometry. Bulk unsorted PBMC profiling prevented conclusive comparison of naive and antigen-experienced compartments. Estimates of total diversity based on one million sequenced T cells were considered lower bounds and underestimates. The CMV infection status of donors was not known, potentially confounding age-related changes in expanded clonotypes. As age increased, observed TCR beta diversity per million T cells dropped in a roughly linear way, and a significant reduction was already evident by age roughly 40.

Libraries came from 5' RACE. TCRdb shows the sequencer as Illumina HiSeq 2500. A second about 7 to 11 cycle PCR used a sample-barcoded 5' primer and a J-beta primer mix. Each TCR beta cDNA molecule received a unique molecular identifier from a template-switch 5' adaptor carrying 12 random nucleotides. At least 2.5 million CDR3-containing paired-end reads were obtained from each sample. First-strand cDNA synthesis was performed from all RNA using the Mint cDNA synthesis kit, with priming by a TRBC-specific oligonucleotide. All cDNA was treated with uracil-DNA glycosylase and then went through a first 18-cycle PCR with the universal primers M1SS and BC2_uni_R. Under the source paper's analysis protocol: Normalization of each sample was performed by random selection of 1 million high-quality reads, each carrying a distinct molecular identifier. Instead of being binned into consensus sequences, reads with shared molecular identifiers were discarded. CDR3 identification, clonotype clustering and error correction used MiTCR with a Q25 quality threshold and the strictest error-elimination algorithm. A nonparametric unseen species model with Euler transformation was used to estimate a lower bound on total TCR beta diversity. TCRdb handled the public reads itself, with Q25 trimming in fastp and clone calling in MiXCR, and kept productive beta chains. Every entry covers one CDR3 protein and lists the most common genes and DNA from its rows. It is TCRdb's table, rather than the study itself, that gives the V and J calls and clone size. The sample profile shows over 950,000 distinct CDR3 sequences; roughly two fifths of them were found once. The ten biggest clones cover around 13% of the sample.

The donors were roughly 39 Caucasian individuals from Russia, aged roughly 6 to 100 years, who were systemically healthy. Approximately 11 milliliters of peripheral blood were drawn from each donor into EDTA-treated Vacutainer tubes. Ficoll-Paque density-gradient centrifugation was used to isolate PBMCs, with at least 6.5 million per sample. Total RNA, at least 6 micrograms per sample, was extracted from PBMCs with Trizol reagent. The percentages of naive CD45RAhigh/CD27high T cells were determined by flow cytometry on a PBMC aliquot from every donor. The CDR3, from cysteine to phenylalanine, totals 13 residues. This entry keeps only the CDR3 DNA: 39 bases, framed from base 1. CDR1 and CDR2 (DFQATT, SNEGSKA) derive from the germline V gene (reference sequence). V lost 6 bases and J lost 5 bases; the stretch between them is 16 bases long. To note about this clonotype: The antigen this receptor binds is unknown. No quality values exist for individual bases; no much larger clone is one base distant.

The sequencing sample was made of blood. The rearranged segments are TRBV20-1 and TRBJ1-2; no confident D gene assignment can be made. The sequence was obtained from a man younger than 35 in good health. The base sequence is TGCAGTGCAATGAACAGAGAAAGTTATGGCTACACCTTC. Its product reads: CSAMNRESYGYTF.